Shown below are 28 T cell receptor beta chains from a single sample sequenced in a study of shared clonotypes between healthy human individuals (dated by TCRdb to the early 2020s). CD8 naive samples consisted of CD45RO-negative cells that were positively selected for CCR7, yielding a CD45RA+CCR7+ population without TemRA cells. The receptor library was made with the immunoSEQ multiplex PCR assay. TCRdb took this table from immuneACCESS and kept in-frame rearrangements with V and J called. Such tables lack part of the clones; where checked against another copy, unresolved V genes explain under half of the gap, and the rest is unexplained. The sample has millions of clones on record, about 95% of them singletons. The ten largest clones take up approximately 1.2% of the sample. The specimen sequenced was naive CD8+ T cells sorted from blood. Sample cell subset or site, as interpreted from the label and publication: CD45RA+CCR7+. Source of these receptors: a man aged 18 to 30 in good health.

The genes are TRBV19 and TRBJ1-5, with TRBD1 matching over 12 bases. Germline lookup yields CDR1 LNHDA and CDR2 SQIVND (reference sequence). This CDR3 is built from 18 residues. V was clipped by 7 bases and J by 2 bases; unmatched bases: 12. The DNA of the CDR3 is TGTGCCAGTACCCACCCGGGACAGGGGGCAATGGGCAATCAGCCCCAGCATTTT. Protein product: CASTHPGQGAMGNQPQHF.

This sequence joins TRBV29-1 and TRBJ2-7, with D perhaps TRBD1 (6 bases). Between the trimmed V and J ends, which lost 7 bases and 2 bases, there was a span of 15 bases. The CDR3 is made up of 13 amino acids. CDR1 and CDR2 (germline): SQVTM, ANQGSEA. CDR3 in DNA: TGCAGCGCCTGCACTCAGGGGCCCTACGAGCAGTACTTC. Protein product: CSACTQGPYEQYF.

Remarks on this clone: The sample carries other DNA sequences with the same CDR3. The CDR3 spells CASSYSGLTYEQYF. CDR3 nucleotides: TGTGCCAGCAGTTACTCGGGGCTAACCTACGAGCAGTACTTC. The chain combines TRBV6-5 with TRBJ2-7, with D possibly TRBD1 on 5 matching bases. The V gene lost 0 bases and the J gene lost 2 bases, with 8 bases spanning the gap. The CDR3 has 14 amino acids. Germline lookup yields CDR1 MNHEY and CDR2 SVGAGI.

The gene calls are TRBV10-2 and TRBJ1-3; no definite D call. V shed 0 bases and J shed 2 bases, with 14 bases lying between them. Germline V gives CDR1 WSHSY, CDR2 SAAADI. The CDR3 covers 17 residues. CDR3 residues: CASSESGGLLPGNTIYF. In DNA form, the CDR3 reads TGCGCCAGCAGTGAGTCGGGCGGCCTTCTCCCTGGAAACACCATATATTTT.

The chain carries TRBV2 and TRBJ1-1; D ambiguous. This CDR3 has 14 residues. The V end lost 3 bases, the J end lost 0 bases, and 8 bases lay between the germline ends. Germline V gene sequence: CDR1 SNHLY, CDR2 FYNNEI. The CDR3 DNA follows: TGTGCCAGCAGTGAGTTCGTGATGAACACTGAAGCTTTCTTT. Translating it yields CASSEFVMNTEAFF.

CDR3 sequence (DNA): TGTGCCGGCTACGATGGCAGCTACACCTTC. This encodes CAGYDGSYTF. The chain employs TRBV6-1 and TRBJ1-2; D not resolved. CDR1 and CDR2 (germline): MNHNS, SASEGT. Trimming pared 11 bases from V and 9 bases from J, leaving 13 bases between. The length of the CDR3 is 10 residues.

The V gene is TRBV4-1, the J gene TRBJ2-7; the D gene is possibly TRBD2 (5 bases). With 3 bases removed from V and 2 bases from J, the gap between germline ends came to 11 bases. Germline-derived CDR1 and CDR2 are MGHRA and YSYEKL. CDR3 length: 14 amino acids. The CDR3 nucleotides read TGCGCCAGCAGCCAGCGGGTTACGACCTACGAGCAGTACTTC. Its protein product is CASSQRVTTYEQYF.

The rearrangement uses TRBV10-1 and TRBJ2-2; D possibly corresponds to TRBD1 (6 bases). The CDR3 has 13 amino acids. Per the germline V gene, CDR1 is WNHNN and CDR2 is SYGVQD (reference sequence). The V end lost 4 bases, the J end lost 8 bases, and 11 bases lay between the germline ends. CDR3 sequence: CASSVGQRGELFF. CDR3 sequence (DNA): TGCGCCAGCAGTGTAGGACAGAGGGGGGAGCTGTTTTTT.

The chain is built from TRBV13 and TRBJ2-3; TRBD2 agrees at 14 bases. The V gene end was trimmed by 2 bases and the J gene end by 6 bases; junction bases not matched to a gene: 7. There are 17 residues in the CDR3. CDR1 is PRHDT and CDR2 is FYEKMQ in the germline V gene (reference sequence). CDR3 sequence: CASSLKGLAGVSDTQYF. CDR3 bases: TGTGCCAGCAGCTTAAAGGGACTAGCGGGAGTCTCTGATACGCAGTATTTT.

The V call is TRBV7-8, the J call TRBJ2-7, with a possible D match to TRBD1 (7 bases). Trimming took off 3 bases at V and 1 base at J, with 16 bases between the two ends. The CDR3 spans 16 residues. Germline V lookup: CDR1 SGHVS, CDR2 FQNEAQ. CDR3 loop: CASSLNGQGGSYEQYF. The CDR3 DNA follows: TGTGCCAGCAGCTTGAATGGGCAGGGGGGATCCTACGAGCAGTACTTC.

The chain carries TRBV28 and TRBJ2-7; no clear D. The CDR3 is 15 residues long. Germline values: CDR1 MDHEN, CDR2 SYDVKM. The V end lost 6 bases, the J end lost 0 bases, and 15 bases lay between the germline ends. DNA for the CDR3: TGTGCCAGCAGCCTATCCTACCGCCTCTCCTACGAGCAGTACTTC. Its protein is CASSLSYRLSYEQYF. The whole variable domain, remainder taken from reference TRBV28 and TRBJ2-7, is DVKVTQSSRYLVKRTGEKVFLECVQDMDHENMFWYRQDPGLGLRLIYFSYDVKMKEKGDIPEGYSVSREKKERFSLILESASTNQTSMYLCASSLSYRLSYEQYFGPGTRLTVT.

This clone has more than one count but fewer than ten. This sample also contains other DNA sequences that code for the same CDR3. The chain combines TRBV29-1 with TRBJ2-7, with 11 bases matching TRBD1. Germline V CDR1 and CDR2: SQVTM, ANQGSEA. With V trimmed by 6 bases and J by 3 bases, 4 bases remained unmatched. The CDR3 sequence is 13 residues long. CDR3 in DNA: TGCAGCGTCCGGACAGGGGGCGGCTACGAGCAGTACTTC. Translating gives CSVRTGGGYEQYF.

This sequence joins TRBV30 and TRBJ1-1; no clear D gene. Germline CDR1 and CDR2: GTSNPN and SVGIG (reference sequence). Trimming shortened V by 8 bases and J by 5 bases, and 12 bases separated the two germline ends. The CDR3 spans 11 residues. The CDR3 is CAGGSTTEAFF. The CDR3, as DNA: TGTGCCGGAGGGAGTACTACTGAAGCTTTCTTT. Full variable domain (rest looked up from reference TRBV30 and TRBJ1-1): SQTIHQWPATLVQPVGSPLSLECTVEGTSNPNLYWYRQAAGRGLQLLFYSVGIGQISSEVPQNLSASRPQDRQFILSSKKLLLSDSGFYLCAGGSTTEAFFGQGTRLTVV.

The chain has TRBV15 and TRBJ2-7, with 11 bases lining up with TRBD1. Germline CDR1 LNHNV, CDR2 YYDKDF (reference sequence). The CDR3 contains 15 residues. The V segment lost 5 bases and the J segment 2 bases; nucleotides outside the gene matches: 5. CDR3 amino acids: CATSWGQGGTYEQYF. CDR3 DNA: TGTGCCACCAGCTGGGGACAGGGGGGAACCTACGAGCAGTACTTC.

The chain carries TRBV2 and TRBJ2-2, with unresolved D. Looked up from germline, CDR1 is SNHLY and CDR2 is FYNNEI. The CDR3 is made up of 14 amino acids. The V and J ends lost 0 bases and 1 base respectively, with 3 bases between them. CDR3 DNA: TGTGCCAGCAGTGAAGCAGAGAACACCGGGGAGCTGTTTTTT. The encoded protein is CASSEAENTGELFF.

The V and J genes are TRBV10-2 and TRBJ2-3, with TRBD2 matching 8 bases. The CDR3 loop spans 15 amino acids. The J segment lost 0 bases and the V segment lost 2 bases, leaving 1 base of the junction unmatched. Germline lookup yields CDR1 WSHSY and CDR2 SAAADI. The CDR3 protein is CASSEQRGSTDTQYF. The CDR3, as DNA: TGCGCCAGCAGTGAGCAGCGGGGGAGCACAGATACGCAGTATTTT.

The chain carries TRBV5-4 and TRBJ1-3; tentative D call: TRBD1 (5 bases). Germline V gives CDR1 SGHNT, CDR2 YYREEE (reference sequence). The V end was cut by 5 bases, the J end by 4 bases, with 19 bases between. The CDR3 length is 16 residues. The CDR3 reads CASRIWGEQGGNTIYF. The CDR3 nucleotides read TGTGCCAGCAGGATATGGGGTGAGCAGGGAGGAAACACCATATATTTT. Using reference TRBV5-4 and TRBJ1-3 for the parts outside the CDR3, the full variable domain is ETGVTQSPTHLIKTRGQQVTLRCSSQSGHNTVSWYQQALGQGPQFIFQYYREEENGRGNFPPRFSGLQFPNYSSELNVNALELDDSALYLCASRIWGEQGGNTIYFGEGSWLTVV.

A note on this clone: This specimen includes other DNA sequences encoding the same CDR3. The CDR3 nucleotides are TGCAGTGCTAGCCAAGAGACCCAGTACTTC. Its protein is CSASQETQYF. V gene TRBV20-1 combines with J gene TRBJ2-5; D remains ambiguous. CDR1 is DFQATT and CDR2 is SNEGSKA in the germline V gene (reference sequence). V lost 3 bases and J lost 1, with 0 bases in between. This CDR3 contains 10 residues.

CDR3 amino acids: CATQPSGRNEQYF. The CDR3 nucleotides are TGTGCCACCCAACCCTCCGGCCGGAACGAGCAGTACTTC. This chain joins TRBV6-5 and TRBJ2-7; unclear D gene. V lost 10 bases and J 5 bases, leaving 18 bases between the germline ends. Germline-derived CDR1 and CDR2 are MNHEY and SVGAGI. The CDR3 runs to 13 residues.

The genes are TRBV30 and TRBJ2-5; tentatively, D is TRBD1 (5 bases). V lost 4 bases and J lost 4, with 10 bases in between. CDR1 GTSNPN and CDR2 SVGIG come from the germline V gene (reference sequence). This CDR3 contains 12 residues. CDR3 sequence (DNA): TGTGCCTGGAATACCCAGGGAGAGACCCAGTACTTC. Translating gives CAWNTQGETQYF.

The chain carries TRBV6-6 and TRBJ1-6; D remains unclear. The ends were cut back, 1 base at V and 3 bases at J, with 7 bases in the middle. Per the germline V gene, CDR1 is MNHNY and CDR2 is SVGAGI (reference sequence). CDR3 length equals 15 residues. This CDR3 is CASSYLRDYNSPLHF. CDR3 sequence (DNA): TGTGCCAGCAGTTACTTACGGGACTATAATTCACCCCTCCACTTT.

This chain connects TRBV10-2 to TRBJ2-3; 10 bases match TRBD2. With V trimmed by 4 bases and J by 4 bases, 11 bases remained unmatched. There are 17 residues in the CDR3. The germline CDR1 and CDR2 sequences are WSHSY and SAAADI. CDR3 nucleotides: TGCGCCAGCAGTGTTGCGGGAGCGGGGGGGCGTGCAGATACGCAGTATTTT. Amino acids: CASSVAGAGGRADTQYF.

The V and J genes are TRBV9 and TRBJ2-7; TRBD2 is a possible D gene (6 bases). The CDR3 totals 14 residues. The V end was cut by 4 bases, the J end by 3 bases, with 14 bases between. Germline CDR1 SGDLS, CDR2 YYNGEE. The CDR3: CASSPQRRGYEQYF. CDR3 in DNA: TGTGCCAGCAGCCCGCAACGGAGGGGCTACGAGCAGTACTTC.

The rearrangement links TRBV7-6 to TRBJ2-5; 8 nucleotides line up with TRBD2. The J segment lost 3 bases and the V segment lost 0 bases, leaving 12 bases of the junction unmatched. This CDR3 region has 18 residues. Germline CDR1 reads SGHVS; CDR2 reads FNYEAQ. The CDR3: CASSLARGVPGGKETQYF. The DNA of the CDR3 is TGTGCCAGCAGCTTAGCTAGGGGTGTACCGGGAGGGAAAGAGACCCAGTACTTC. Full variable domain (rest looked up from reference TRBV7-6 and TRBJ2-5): GAGVSQSPRYKVTKRGQDVALRCDPISGHVSLYWYRQALGQGPEFLTYFNYEAQQDKSGLPNDRFSAERPEGSISTLTIQRTEQRDSAMYRCASSLARGVPGGKETQYFGPGTRLLVL.

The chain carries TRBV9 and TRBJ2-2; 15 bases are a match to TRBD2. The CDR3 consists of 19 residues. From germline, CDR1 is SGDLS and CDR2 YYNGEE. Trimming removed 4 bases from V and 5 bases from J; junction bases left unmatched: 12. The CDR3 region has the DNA TGTGCCAGCAGCCCCTTCCGGACTAGCGGGAGGGCCGGAACCGGGGAGCTGTTTTTT. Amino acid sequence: CASSPFRTSGRAGTGELFF.

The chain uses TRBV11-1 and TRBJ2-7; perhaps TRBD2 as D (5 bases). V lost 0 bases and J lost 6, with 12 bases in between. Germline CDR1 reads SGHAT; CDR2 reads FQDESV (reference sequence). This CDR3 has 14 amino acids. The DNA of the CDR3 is TGTGCCAGCAGCTTAGCTGGCTCGGGGAGCGAGCAGTACTTC. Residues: CASSLAGSGSEQYF.

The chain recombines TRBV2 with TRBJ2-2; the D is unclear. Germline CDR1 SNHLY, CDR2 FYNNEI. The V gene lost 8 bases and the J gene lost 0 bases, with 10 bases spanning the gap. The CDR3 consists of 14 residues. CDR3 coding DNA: TGTGCCAGCGGGCCCGATCCGAACACCGGGGAGCTGTTTTTT. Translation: CASGPDPNTGELFF.

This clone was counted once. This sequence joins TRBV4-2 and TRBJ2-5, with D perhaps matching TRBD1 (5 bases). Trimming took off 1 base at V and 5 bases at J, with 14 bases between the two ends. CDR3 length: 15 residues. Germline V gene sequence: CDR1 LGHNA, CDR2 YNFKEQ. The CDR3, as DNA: TGTGCCAGCAGCCAAGGAAACAGGACCCGGGAGACCCAGTACTTC. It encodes CASSQGNRTRETQYF.